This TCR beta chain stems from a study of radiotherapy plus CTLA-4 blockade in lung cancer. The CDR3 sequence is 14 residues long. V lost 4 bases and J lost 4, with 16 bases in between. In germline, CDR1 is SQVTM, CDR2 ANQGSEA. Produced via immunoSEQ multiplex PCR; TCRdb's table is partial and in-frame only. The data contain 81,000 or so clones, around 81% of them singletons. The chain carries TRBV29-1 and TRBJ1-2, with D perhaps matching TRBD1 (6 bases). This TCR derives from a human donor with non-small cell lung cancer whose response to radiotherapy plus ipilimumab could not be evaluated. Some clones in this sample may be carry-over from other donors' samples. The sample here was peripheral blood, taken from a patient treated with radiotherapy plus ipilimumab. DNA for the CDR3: TGCAGCGTTGCTGGGGGGGGGCTGGTCTATGGCTACACCTTC. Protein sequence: CSVAGGGLVYGYTF.